The 8 T cell receptor beta chains listed next were all sequenced from one sample in a study of cytomegalovirus exposure and HLA in healthy donors (dated by TCRdb to the late 2010s). Libraries were prepared through the immunoSEQ multiplex PCR assay. A mixture of 60 forward primers for TCR Vbeta segments and 13 reverse primers for TCR Jbeta segments was used in the multiplex PCR. The table comes from immuneACCESS by way of TCRdb, which keeps in-frame sequences with V and J called. Part of the clones is missing from these tables; in studies checked, under half for an unresolved V gene and the rest for unknown reasons. This sample lists some 200,000 clones; roughly four fifths were detected once. The ten largest clones take up around 1.6% of the sample. The source material was PBMCs. The receptors originated from a man between 45 and 60 years old in good health and CMV-seronegative.

This rearrangement joins TRBV6-5 to TRBJ2-5, with 7 bases fitting TRBD2. CDR3 length equals 14 residues. The V gene end was trimmed by 2 bases and the J gene end by 5 bases; junction bases not matched to a gene: 5. Germline CDR1 reads MNHEY; CDR2 reads SVGAGI. The CDR3 DNA reads as TGTGCCAGCAGTTACGGGGGGGGGTGGGAGACCCAGTACTTC. Its protein product is CASSYGGGWETQYF.

The gene calls are TRBV7-9 and TRBJ1-5; 9 nucleotides agree with TRBD1. Trimming took 3 bases from V and 5 from J; bases not matched to a gene: 2. The CDR3 consists of 14 residues. The germline gives CDR1 SEHNR, CDR2 FQNEAQ (reference sequence). CDR3 nucleotides: TGTGCCAGCAGCTTGGGACAGGGCGATCAGCCCCAGCATTTT. Amino acids: CASSLGQGDQPQHF.

The chain employs TRBV18 and TRBJ2-7, with 7 bases fitting TRBD1. Trimming removed 3 bases from V and 5 bases from J; junction bases left unmatched: 13. Per the germline V gene, CDR1 is KGHSH and CDR2 is LQKENI. This CDR3 comprises 16 residues. The CDR3 loop is CASSPLTTGYSDEQYF. CDR3 sequence (DNA): TGTGCCAGCTCACCCCTTACGACAGGGTATAGCGACGAGCAGTACTTC.

The CDR3 nucleotides read TGCGCCAGCAGCTTGGTTACAGGGTTTCGGGAAAAACTGTTTTTT. Its protein product is CASSLVTGFREKLFF. The chain links TRBV5-1 to TRBJ1-4; tentatively, D is TRBD1 (6 bases). Trimming removed 0 bases at V and 8 bases at J, with 14 bases between. The CDR3 contains 15 residues. Germline V gives CDR1 SGHRS, CDR2 YFSETQ.

This clone was counted a few times. The CDR3 loop is CASSQGLNEQYF. The DNA of the CDR3 is TGCGCCAGCAGCCAGGGACTCAACGAGCAGTACTTC. This chain links TRBV4-1 with TRBJ2-7; maybe TRBD2 (6 bases). Trimming stripped 3 bases from V and 5 bases from J, with 8 bases between. Germline values: CDR1 MGHRA, CDR2 YSYEKL. This CDR3 is 12 amino acids long.

The chain couples TRBV12-5 to TRBJ1-5; 8 nucleotides line up with TRBD1. CDR3 length: 17 residues. Germline lookup yields CDR1 LGHNT and CDR2 FRNRAP. J gave up 0 bases and V 6 bases, and 10 bases lay outside the gene matches. The CDR3 protein is CASGAGQGSLSNQPQHF. The CDR3 nucleotides are TGTGCTAGTGGGGCCGGACAGGGCTCTCTTAGCAATCAGCCCCAGCATTTT.

This rearrangement joins TRBV11-2 to TRBJ2-7, with 13 nucleotides matching TRBD2. Trimming removed 5 bases from V and 10 bases from J; junction bases left unmatched: 5. The CDR3 runs 13 residues. Germline V lookup: CDR1 SGHAT, CDR2 FQNNGV. The CDR3, as DNA: TGTGCCAGCAGCCCAACTAGCGGGGGGGCACAGTACTTC. This gives the protein CASSPTSGGAQYF. The full variable domain, completed using reference TRBV11-2 and TRBJ2-7, is EAGVAQSPRYKIIEKRQSVAFWCNPISGHATLYWYQQILGQGPKLLIQFQNNGVVDDSQLPKDRFSAERLKGVDSTLKIQPAKLEDSAVYLCASSPTSGGAQYFGPGTRLTVT.

The chain couples TRBV5-4 to TRBJ1-1; 8 nucleotides match TRBD1. This CDR3 is built from 16 residues. Germline CDR1 and CDR2: SGHNT and YYREEE (reference sequence). V lost 4 bases to trimming and J lost 0 bases; unmatched junction nucleotides: 8. The CDR3 protein is CASSRDRPGVNTEAFF. DNA for the CDR3: TGTGCCAGCAGCCGGGACAGGCCCGGGGTGAACACTGAAGCTTTCTTT.